Listed below are T cell receptor beta chains from one sample, sequenced in a study of CD8 T cells in ankylosing spondylitis. TCRdb re-called the 5' RACE reads with MiXCR, one entry per CDR3 protein. The sample records more than 600,000 distinct CDR3 sequences, around 17% being singletons. The sample was blood, either unsorted or a sorted T cell fraction (not recorded which). The receptors originated from a male donor with ankylosing spondylitis. CDR3s include the opening cysteine and the closing phenylalanine or tryptophan. The D gene is left open where the match is weak. Rows give clone size only sometimes, using once, few, many, or a class for an expanded clone.

d_call clone_size j_call v_call cdr3_nt cdr3_aa
. . TRBJ2-5 TRBV10-3 TGTGCCATCAGTGGGAGAGCACAGTACTTC CAISGRAQYF
. many TRBJ1-2 TRBV20-1 TGCAGTGCGATAGACAGTGGCTACACCTTC CSAIDSGYTF
TRBD2 few TRBJ2-1 TRBV18 TGTGCCAGCTCACCCGTTATAGCGGGAGGCAACAATGAGCAGTTCTTC CASSPVIAGGNNEQFF
. . TRBJ1-2 TRBV5-1 TGCGCCAGCAGCTCCGGAAGCGGACAGTCGCCCCATGGCTACACCTTC CASSSGSGQSPHGYTF
. . TRBJ2-5 TRBV7-8 TGTGCCAGCAGCTTAGGTCCCCCGGCAGGGTCAGAGACCCAGTACTTC CASSLGPPAGSETQYF
. . TRBJ2-1 TRBV29-1 TGCAGCGTTGGACTTAATACAGGATACAATGAGCAGTTCTTC CSVGLNTGYNEQFF
TRBD2 . TRBJ2-5 TRBV30 TGTGCCTGGAGTGTAGGGACTAGCGGTACTCAAGAGACCCAGTACTTC CAWSVGTSGTQETQYF
TRBD2 . TRBJ2-5 TRBV4-2 TGTGCCAGCAGCCAAAGGACTAGCGGGAGGTCCCAGTACTTC CASSQRTSGRSQYF
TRBD1 few TRBJ1-6 TRBV10-3 TGTGCCATCAGCCGGGGGACAGGGGATTCACCCCTCCACTTT CAISRGTGDSPLHF
. few TRBJ2-1 TRBV5-1 TGCGCCAGCAGCTTGGCCGAGGGAGGCTCCTACAATGAGCAGTTCTTC CASSLAEGGSYNEQFF
. many TRBJ2-7 TRBV18 TGTGCCAGCTCACCTATGGGCAGCTACGAGCAGTACTTC CASSPMGSYEQYF
TRBD2 . TRBJ2-1 TRBV5-1 TGCGCCAGCAGCCCCCCGACTAGCGGACACAATGAGCAGTTCTTC CASSPPTSGHNEQFF
. few TRBJ2-1 TRBV7-7 TGTGCTAGCAGCTTAGTAAGGTTCAGTGAGCAGTTCTTC CASSLVRFSEQFF
. . TRBJ2-5 TRBV5-5 TGTGCCAGCAGCGCCGATTATGGACTATCCGAGGCCCAGTACTTC CASSADYGLSEAQYF
TRBD1 . TRBJ2-7 TRBV28 TGTGCCAGCAGTTTAGAGGGACAGGGAAGACGCGAGCAGTACTTC CASSLEGQGRREQYF
. many TRBJ2-7 TRBV7-9 TGTGCCAGCATCACGACTCTAAACCACTACGAGCAGTACTTC CASITTLNHYEQYF
TRBD2 . TRBJ2-5 TRBV29-1 TGCAGCGTTGGTGGGAGGGGTGGGTACTTC CSVGGRGGYF
. many TRBJ1-1 TRBV6-1 TGTGCCAGCAGTACGAAAGGAGGGACTGAAGCTTTCTTT CASSTKGGTEAFF
TRBD2 few TRBJ2-7 TRBV3-1 TGTGCCAGCAGCCAAGGGCGGGGGGCCCCTCCCGAGCAGTACTTC CASSQGRGAPPEQYF
TRBD2 . TRBJ2-3 TRBV7-2 TGTGCCAGCAGCCTGACTCCGGGACTAGCGGAAGATACGCAGTATTTT CASSLTPGLAEDTQYF
. few TRBJ2-1 TRBV6-2/TRBV6-3 TGTGCCAGCAGTCGCAAAAGGGACGGACTGTGGTTCTTC CASSRKRDGLWFF
TRBD2 few TRBJ2-7 TRBV2 TGTGCCAGTATCCCGGGACTAGCAGGAGAATCCTCCTACGAGCAGTACTTC CASIPGLAGESSYEQYF
. . TRBJ2-5 TRBV7-9 TGTGCCAGCAGCAAAGCGGGCACCATCCAAGAGACCCAGTACTTC CASSKAGTIQETQYF
TRBD2 few TRBJ2-5 TRBV28 TGTGCCAGCAGCCCCTGGGAGGGAAGGGAGACCCAGTACTTC CASSPWEGRETQYF
. many TRBJ1-2 TRBV12-3/TRBV12-4 TGTGCCAGCAGTGCCACGGCCTATGGCTACACCTTC CASSATAYGYTF
. few TRBJ2-7 TRBV7-9 TGTGCCAGCAGCCCAACAGGTGGGTCCGAGCAGTACTTC CASSPTGGSEQYF
TRBD1 few TRBJ2-1 TRBV5-1 TGCGCCAGCAGCTCCCGACAGGGGCTTACCTACAATGAGCAGTTCTTC CASSSRQGLTYNEQFF
. few TRBJ2-3 TRBV7-2 TGTGCCAGCAGCCCATTTCCTAGGGATACGCAGTATTTT CASSPFPRDTQYF
. . TRBJ1-5 TRBV12-3/TRBV12-4 TGTGCCAGCAGTTATGGGGTTAAGACTCAGCCCCAGCATTTT CASSYGVKTQPQHF
. . TRBJ1-1 TRBV28 TGTGCCAGCAGTTTGAGAGGGGGTGCGAACACTGAAGCTTTCTTT CASSLRGGANTEAFF
. few TRBJ2-1 TRBV20-1 TGCAGTGCTAGAGACGGGACTGTCCATTACAATGAGCAGTTCTTC CSARDGTVHYNEQFF
TRBD2 few TRBJ2-1 TRBV18 TGTGCCAGCTCACCTTATTTAGCGGGAGGGCCCGACAATGAGCAGTTCTTC CASSPYLAGGPDNEQFF
. few TRBJ1-1 TRBV6-1 TGTGCCAGCAGTGAAGCTGTCCGGGCGGGTGAAGCTTTCTTT CASSEAVRAGEAFF
. . TRBJ1-5 TRBV3-1 TGTGCCAGCAGCCAAGATGGGGCTGGGGGTCAGCCCCAGCATTTT CASSQDGAGGQPQHF
. . TRBJ1-2 TRBV10-3 TGTGCCATCAGTGACTCAGGGCAACTTGCGCGACCCGGCTATGGCTACACCTTC CAISDSGQLARPGYGYTF
. . TRBJ2-2 TRBV7-3 TGTGCCAGCAGCTTCCAGGGGCCGAACACCGGGGAGCTGTTTTTT CASSFQGPNTGELFF
. . TRBJ1-3 TRBV7-8 TGTGCCAGCAGCTTAGAGAGAAACACCATATATTTT CASSLERNTIYF
. few TRBJ2-3 TRBV12-3/TRBV12-4 TGTGCCAGCAGTTTGGGCCAGAAACCTAGCACAGATACGCAGTATTTT CASSLGQKPSTDTQYF
. . TRBJ2-7 TRBV12-5 TGTGCTAGTGGTGCCCGGCAGGGTGGGTACGAGCAGTACTTC CASGARQGGYEQYF
TRBD2 many TRBJ2-5 TRBV4-2 TGTGCCAGCAGAGCGGGGGGGACCAACCAAGAGACCCAGTACTTC CASRAGGTNQETQYF
. . TRBJ2-3 TRBV5-1 TGCGCCAGCAGAACACAGGGTGTCACAGATACGCAGTATTTT CASRTQGVTDTQYF
. . TRBJ2-2 TRBV3-1 TGTGCCAGCAGCCAACCCGCGGGGGCAGAGACCGGGGAGCTGTTTTTT CASSQPAGAETGELFF
TRBD1 few TRBJ2-1 TRBV11-3 TGTGCCAGCAGCGCCCGGGACAGGGGCGATGAGCAGTTCTTC CASSARDRGDEQFF
TRBD2 . TRBJ2-1 TRBV7-3 TGTGCCAGCAGCTTAACAAGAGTCGGTAGCGGGAGGGTGGGCTCCTACAATGAGCAGTTCTTC CASSLTRVGSGRVGSYNEQFF
. . TRBJ2-3 TRBV5-1 TGCGCCAGCAGCTTGAGGCAGGGGAGGAGAACAGATACGCAGTATTTT CASSLRQGRRTDTQYF
TRBD1 few TRBJ2-3 TRBV20-1 TGCAGTGCTAGGGGGGACAGGGTCACAGATACGCAGTATTTT CSARGDRVTDTQYF
. . TRBJ1-1 TRBV7-2 TGTGCCAGCAGCTACCAGGGAGGAGACACTGAAGCTTTCTTT CASSYQGGDTEAFF
TRBD1 few TRBJ1-2 TRBV12-3/TRBV12-4 TGTGCCAGCAGTTTGTGGTGGACAGGGGGCTTCTATGGCTACACCTTC CASSLWWTGGFYGYTF
. . TRBJ2-7 TRBV12-5 TGTGCTAGTGGTTTGGGGGGGAACGAGCAGTACTTC CASGLGGNEQYF
. . TRBJ2-7 TRBV20-1 TGCAGTGCTAGAGATAGCCATTTGGGCTACGAGCAGTACTTC CSARDSHLGYEQYF
. few TRBJ1-2 TRBV7-9 TGTGCCAGCAGCGGGACTGGACTGATCTATGGCTACACCTTC CASSGTGLIYGYTF
. few TRBJ1-1 TRBV29-1 TGCAGCGCCCTAGGGGAGAGGGGGTCTCTAATGAACACTGAAGCTTTCTTT CSALGERGSLMNTEAFF
. . TRBJ2-1 TRBV7-2 TGTGCCAGCACAGACCAGATGGGGGTCTACAATGAGCAGTTCTTC CASTDQMGVYNEQFF
. few TRBJ1-1 TRBV20-1 TGCAGTGCTAGTCGAGGAGCCATGAACACTGAAGCTTTCTTT CSASRGAMNTEAFF
TRBD2 few TRBJ2-7 TRBV20-1 TGCAGTGCCGCTAGCGGGGTTACCTACGAGCAGTACTTC CSAASGVTYEQYF
TRBD1 . TRBJ2-6 TRBV10-3 TGTGCCATTCAGGGGGCTGGGGCCAACGTCCTGACTTTC CAIQGAGANVLTF
. . TRBJ2-6 TRBV5-6 TGTGCCAGCAGCTTGGTTGGGGTAGGGGCCAACGTCCTGACTTTC CASSLVGVGANVLTF
. . TRBJ1-2 TRBV3-1 TGTGCCAGCAGCCAAGATGCCCGAGCTAACTATGGCTACACCTTC CASSQDARANYGYTF
. few TRBJ2-2 TRBV9 TGTGCCAGCACCGGGAGGAACACCGGGGAGCTGTTTTTT CASTGRNTGELFF
. . TRBJ1-2 TRBV5-5 TGTGCCAGCAGCCATAATAAGGGGGGCTATGGCTACACCTTC CASSHNKGGYGYTF